This entry features one T cell receptor (beta chain) sequence. Sequencing was performed with immunoSEQ multiplex PCR; in TCRdb, only in-frame clones are kept and a portion is missing. Of fewer than 200,000 clones in the sample, 65% to 85% were seen once. This entry comes from a study of blood T cell repertoires in COVID-19. In the study overall: Collection of acute and convalescent COVID-19 samples took place in the United States, Italy and Spain. Sources were T cells, B-cell-depleted T cells, or PBMCs; the material itself was cDNA or gDNA.

Sequenced sample: peripheral blood. This TCR came from an elderly woman with active or convalescent COVID-19.

CDR3 loop: CVLRERGTDTQYF. CDR3 DNA: TGTGTCTTGCGGGAGCGGGGCACAGATACGCAGTATTTT. The V call is TRBV7-2, the J call TRBJ2-3; TRBD2 matches at 7 bases. This CDR3 contains 13 residues. In germline, CDR1 is SGHTA, CDR2 FQGNSA.